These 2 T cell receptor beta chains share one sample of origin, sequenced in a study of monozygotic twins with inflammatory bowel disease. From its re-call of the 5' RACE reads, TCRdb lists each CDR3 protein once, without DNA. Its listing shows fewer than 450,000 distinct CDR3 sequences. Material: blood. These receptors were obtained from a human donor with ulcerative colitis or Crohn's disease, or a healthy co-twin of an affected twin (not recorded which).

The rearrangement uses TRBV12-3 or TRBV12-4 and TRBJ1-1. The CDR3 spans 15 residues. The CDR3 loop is CASSLFGDMNTEAFF.

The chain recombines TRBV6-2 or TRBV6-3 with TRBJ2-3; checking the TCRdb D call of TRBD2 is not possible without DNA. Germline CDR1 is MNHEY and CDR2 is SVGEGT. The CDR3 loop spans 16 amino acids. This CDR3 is CASSKHVSGGTDTQYF.